This T cell receptor beta chain emerged from a study of T cell changes during pregnancy in multiple sclerosis. The CDR3 sequence is 14 residues long. Looked up from germline, CDR1 is MDHEN and CDR2 is SYDVKM. The V and J ends lost 7 bases and 3 bases, in that order; junction bases with no gene match: 4. The table came from immunoSEQ multiplex PCR; TCRdb's copy has only in-frame clones and leaves some out. The sample shows roughly 76,000 clones, about nine tenths of them seen only once. Material: CD4+ T cells from peripheral blood mononuclear cells, obtained in the second trimester of pregnancy. This receptor was identified in a female donor with multiple sclerosis, enrolled in a pregnancy study. V and J are TRBV28 and TRBJ1-1; 11 bases are shared with TRBD1. The CDR3 here is CASTRTGGYTEAFF. The CDR3 DNA reads as TGTGCCAGCACTCGGACAGGGGGCTACACTGAAGCTTTCTTT.